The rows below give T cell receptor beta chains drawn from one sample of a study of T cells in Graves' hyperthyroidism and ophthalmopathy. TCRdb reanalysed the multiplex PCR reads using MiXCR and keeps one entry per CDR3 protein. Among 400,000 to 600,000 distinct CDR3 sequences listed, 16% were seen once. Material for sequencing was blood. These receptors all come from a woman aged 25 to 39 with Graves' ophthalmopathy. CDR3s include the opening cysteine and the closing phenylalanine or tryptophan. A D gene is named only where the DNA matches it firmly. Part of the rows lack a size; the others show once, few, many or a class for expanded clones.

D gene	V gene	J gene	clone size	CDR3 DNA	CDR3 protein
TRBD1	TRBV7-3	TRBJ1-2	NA	TGTGCCAGCAGCTCCACAGGGGGTGGCTATGGCTACACCTTC	CASSSTGGGYGYTF
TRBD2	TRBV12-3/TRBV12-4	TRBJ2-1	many	TGTGCCAGCAGTTTCGTAATACTAGCGGGAGACAATGAGCAGTTCTTC	CASSFVILAGDNEQFF
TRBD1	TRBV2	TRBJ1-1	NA	TGTGCCAGCAGGAAGGACAGGGGGCTAGAGAACACTGAAGCTTTCTTT	CASRKDRGLENTEAFF
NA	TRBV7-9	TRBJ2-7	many	TGTGCCAGCAGCCATCTCATGGGGGAATCCTACGAGCAGTACTTC	CASSHLMGESYEQYF
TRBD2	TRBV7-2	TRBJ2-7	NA	TGTGCCAGCAGCTTAGCGGATAGCGGGTACGAGCAGTACTTC	CASSLADSGYEQYF
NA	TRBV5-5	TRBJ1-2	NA	TGTGCCAGCAGCCCCGGGTCGGATGGCTACACCTTC	CASSPGSDGYTF
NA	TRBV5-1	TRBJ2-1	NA	TGCGCCAGCAGCGGCGTTATGGGGCACCGCTACAATGAGCAGTTCTTC	CASSGVMGHRYNEQFF
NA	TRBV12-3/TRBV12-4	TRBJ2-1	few	TGTGCCAGCAGAATTTCAGTCGGAGAGCAGTTCTTC	CASRISVGEQFF
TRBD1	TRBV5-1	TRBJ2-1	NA	TGCGCCAGCAGCTCCACCGGACAGGGGAACGTGGACAATGAGCAGTTCTTC	CASSSTGQGNVDNEQFF
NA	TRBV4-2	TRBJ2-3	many	TGTGCCAGCAGCCAAGGTGACTACCGCACAGATACGCAGTATTTT	CASSQGDYRTDTQYF
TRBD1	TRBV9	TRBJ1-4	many	TGTGCCAGCAGCGAGGGACAGGGGGCAACTAATGAAAAACTGTTTTTT	CASSEGQGATNEKLFF
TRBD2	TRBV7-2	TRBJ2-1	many	TGTGCCAGCAGCCGAAGCGGGAAGGATGAGCAGTTCTTC	CASSRSGKDEQFF
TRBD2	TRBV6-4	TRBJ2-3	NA	TGTGCCAGCAGTGAAAGGGCTAGCGGTGGCACAGATACGCAGTATTTT	CASSERASGGTDTQYF
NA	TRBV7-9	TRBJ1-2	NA	TGTGCCAGCAGCTTAGCGGGGGGAGGCCCACCCTCCGCATATGGCTACACCTTC	CASSLAGGGPPSAYGYTF
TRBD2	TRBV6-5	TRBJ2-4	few	TGTGCCAGCAGTTCCGGGACTAGAAACATTCAGTACTTC	CASSSGTRNIQYF
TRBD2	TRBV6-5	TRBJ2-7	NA	TGTGCCAGCACCATAGGACTAGCGGGAGGTCTCTCCTACGAGCAGTACTTC	CASTIGLAGGLSYEQYF
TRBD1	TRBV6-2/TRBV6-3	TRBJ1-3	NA	TGTGCCAGCAGTCCATCAGGACAGGGCGTGGACACCATATATTTT	CASSPSGQGVDTIYF
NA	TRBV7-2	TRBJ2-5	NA	TGTGCCAGCAGAGGCACTCGGGAGACCCAGTACTTC	CASRGTRETQYF
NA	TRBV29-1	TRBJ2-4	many	TGCAGCGTTGAAGACAGGATAGCCATTCAGTACTTC	CSVEDRIAIQYF
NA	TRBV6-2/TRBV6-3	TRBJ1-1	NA	TGTGCCAGCAGTTACTCCGGCAGATTCAACACTGAAGCTTTCTTT	CASSYSGRFNTEAFF
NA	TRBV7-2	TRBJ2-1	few	TGTGCCAGCAGCTTAAGTCCACAGGGCCATGAGCAGTTCTTC	CASSLSPQGHEQFF
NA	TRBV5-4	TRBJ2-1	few	TGTGCCAGCAGCTTGGAGGGCGGGAATGTTGAGCAGTTCTTC	CASSLEGGNVEQFF
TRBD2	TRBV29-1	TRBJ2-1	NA	TGCAGCGTGCTAGCGGGAGGTAGCGAGCAGTTCTTC	CSVLAGGSEQFF
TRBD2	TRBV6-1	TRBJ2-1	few	TGTGCCAGCACCTTGAGCGGGAGGTGGGACAATGAGCAGTTCTTC	CASTLSGRWDNEQFF
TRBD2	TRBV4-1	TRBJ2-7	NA	TGCGCCAGCAGCCAAGGGACTAGCGGGACCCTCTCCTACGAGCAGTACTTC	CASSQGTSGTLSYEQYF
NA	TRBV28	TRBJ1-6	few	TGTGCCAGCAGTTTAGGCCCACGGGCTGGTTCCTATAATTCACCCCTCCACTTT	CASSLGPRAGSYNSPLHF
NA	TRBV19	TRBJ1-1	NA	TGTGCCAGTACGCAACCGGAGGGGCATACGAACACTGAAGCTTTCTTT	CASTQPEGHTNTEAFF
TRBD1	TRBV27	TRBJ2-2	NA	TGTGCCAGCAGTCCTCGGGACAGTTACACCGGGGAGCTGTTTTTT	CASSPRDSYTGELFF
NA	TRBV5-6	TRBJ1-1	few	TGTGCCAGCAGCCCGGGAGAATTTCCAGGGTACACTGAAGCTTTCTTT	CASSPGEFPGYTEAFF
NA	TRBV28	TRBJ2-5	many	TGTGCCAGCAGTTTCAGTGACATCCCTAACTTC	CASSFSDIPNF
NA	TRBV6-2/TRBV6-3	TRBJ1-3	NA	TGTGCCAGCAGTTACATCCCACAGGGAGACGCCACCATATATTTT	CASSYIPQGDATIYF
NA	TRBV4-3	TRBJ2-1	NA	TGCGCCAGCAGAAGTTTGCGGGGAGGAGTGAATGAGCAGTTCTTC	CASRSLRGGVNEQFF
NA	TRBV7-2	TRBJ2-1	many	TGTGCCAGCAGCCCCCTAGCGCGCTCCTACAATGAGCAGTTCTTC	CASSPLARSYNEQFF